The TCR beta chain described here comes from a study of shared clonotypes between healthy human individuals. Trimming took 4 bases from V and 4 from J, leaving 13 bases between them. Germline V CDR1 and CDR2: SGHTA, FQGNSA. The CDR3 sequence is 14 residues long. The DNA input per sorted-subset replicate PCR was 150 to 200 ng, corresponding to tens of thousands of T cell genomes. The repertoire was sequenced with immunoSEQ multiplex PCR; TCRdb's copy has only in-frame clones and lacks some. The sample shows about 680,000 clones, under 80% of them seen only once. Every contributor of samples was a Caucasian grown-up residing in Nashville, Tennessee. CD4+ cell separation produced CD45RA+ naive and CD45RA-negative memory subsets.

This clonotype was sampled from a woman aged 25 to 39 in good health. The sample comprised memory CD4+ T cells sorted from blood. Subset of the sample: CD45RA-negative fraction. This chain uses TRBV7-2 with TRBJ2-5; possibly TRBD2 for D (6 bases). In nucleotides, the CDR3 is TGTGCCAGCAGCTCAGCACGGGACTTAGAGACCCAGTACTTC. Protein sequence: CASSSARDLETQYF.